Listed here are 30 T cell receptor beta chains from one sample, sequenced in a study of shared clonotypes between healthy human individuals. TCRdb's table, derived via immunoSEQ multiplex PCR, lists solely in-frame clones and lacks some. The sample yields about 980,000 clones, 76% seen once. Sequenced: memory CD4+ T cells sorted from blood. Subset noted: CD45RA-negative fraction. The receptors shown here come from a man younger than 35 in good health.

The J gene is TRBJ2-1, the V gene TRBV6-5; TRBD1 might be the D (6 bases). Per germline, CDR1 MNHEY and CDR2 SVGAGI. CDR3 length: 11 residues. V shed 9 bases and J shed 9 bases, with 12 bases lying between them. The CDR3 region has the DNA TGTGCCAGTACACAGGGCGGTGAGCAGTTCTTC. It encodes CASTQGGEQFF.

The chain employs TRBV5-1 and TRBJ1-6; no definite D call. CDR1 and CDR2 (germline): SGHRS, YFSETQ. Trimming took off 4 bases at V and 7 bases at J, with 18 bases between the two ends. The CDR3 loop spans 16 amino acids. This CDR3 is CASSRNAGEGNSPLHF. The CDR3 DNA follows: TGCGCCAGCAGCCGAAACGCCGGAGAAGGGAATTCACCCCTCCACTTT.

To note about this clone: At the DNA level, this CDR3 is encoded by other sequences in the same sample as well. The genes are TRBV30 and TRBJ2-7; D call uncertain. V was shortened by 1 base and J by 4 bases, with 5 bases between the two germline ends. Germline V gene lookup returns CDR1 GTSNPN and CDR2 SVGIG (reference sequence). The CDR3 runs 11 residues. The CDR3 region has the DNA TGTGCCTGGAGTGACATTTACGAGCAGTACTTC. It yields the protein CAWSDIYEQYF.

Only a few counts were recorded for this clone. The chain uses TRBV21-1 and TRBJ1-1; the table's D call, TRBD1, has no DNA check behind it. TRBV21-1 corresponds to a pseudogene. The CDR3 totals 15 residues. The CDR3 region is CASRTAGQQNTEAFF. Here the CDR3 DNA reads TGTGCCAGCCGGACCGCGGGACAGCAGAACACTGAAGCTTTCTTT.

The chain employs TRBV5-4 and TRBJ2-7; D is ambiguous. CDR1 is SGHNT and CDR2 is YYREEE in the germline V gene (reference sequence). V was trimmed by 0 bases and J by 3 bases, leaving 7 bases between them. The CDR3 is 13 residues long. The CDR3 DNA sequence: TGTGCCAGCAGCTTGGGCCAGAACTACGAGCAGTACTTC. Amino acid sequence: CASSLGQNYEQYF.

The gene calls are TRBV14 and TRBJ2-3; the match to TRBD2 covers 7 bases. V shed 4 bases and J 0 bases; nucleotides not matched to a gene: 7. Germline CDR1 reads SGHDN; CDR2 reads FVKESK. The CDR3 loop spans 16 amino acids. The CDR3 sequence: CASSLGRGVSTDTQYF. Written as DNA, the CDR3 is TGTGCCAGCAGCCTCGGCCGGGGGGTTAGCACAGATACGCAGTATTTT.

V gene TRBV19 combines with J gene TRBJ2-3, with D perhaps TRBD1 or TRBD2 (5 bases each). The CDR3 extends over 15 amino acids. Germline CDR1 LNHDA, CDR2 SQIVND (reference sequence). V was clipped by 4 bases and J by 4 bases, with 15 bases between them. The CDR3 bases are TGTGCCAGTAGTAGGAGCGACCCGGGGCCAGATACGCAGTATTTT. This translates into CASSRSDPGPDTQYF.

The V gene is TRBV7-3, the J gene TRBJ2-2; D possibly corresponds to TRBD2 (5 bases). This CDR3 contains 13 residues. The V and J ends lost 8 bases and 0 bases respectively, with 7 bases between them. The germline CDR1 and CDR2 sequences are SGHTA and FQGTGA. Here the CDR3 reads CASARANTGELFF. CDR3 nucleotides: TGTGCCAGCGCGCGGGCGAACACCGGGGAGCTGTTTTTT.

CDR3 amino acids: CASSPPRAPYEQYF. In DNA, the CDR3 is TGTGCCAGCAGCCCCCCCAGGGCACCCTACGAGCAGTACTTC. The rearrangement joins TRBV7-2 to TRBJ2-7; weak D call: TRBD1 (5 bases). The CDR3 is made up of 14 amino acids. Trimming removed 5 bases from V and 2 bases from J, with 13 bases in between. Germline V gene sequence: CDR1 SGHTA, CDR2 FQGNSA.

DNA for the CDR3: TGTGCCAGTGGACGACAGGGATTTGGCTACACCTTC. As protein: CASGRQGFGYTF. The rearrangement links TRBV19 to TRBJ1-2; 7 positions agree with TRBD1. Germline loops: CDR1 LNHDA, CDR2 SQIVND (reference sequence). The CDR3 spans 12 residues. V shed 8 bases and J 7 bases; nucleotides not matched to a gene: 7.

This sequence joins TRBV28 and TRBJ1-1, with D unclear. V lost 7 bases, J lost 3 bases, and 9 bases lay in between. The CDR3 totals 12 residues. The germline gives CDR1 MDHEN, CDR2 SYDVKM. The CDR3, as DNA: TGTGCCAGCATGAAAGGATACACTGAAGCTTTCTTT. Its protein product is CASMKGYTEAFF.

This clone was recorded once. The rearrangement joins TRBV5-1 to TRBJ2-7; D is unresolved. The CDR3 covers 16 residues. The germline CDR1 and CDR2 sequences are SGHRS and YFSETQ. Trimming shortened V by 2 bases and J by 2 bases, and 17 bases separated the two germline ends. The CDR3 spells CASSFGALDEPYEQYF. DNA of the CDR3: TGCGCCAGCAGCTTCGGAGCCTTAGACGAACCCTACGAGCAGTACTTC.

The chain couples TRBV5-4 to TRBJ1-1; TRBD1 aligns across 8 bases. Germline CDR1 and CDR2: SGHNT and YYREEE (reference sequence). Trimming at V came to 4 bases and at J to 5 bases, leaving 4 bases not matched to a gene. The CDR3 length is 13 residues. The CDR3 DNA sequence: TGTGCCAGCAGCACCGACAGGGGAACTGAAGCTTTCTTT. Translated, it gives CASSTDRGTEAFF.

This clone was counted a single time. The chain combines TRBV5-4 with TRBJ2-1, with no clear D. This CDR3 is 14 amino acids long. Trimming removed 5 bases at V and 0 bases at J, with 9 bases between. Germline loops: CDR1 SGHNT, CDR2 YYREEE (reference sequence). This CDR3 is CASSDDRSYNEQFF. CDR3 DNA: TGTGCCAGCAGTGACGATCGCTCCTACAATGAGCAGTTCTTC.

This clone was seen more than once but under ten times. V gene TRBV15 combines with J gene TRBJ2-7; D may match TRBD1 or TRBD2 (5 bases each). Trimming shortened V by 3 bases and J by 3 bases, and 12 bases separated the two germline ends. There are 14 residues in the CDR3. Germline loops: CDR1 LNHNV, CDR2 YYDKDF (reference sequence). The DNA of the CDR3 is TGTGCCACCAGCAGGGGGACCCACGGCTACGAGCAGTACTTC. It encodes CATSRGTHGYEQYF. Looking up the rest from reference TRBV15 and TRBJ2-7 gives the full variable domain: DAMVIQNPRYQVTQFGKPVTLSCSQTLNHNVMYWYQQKSSQAPKLLFHYYDKDFNNEADTPDNFQSRRPNTSFCFLDIRSPGLGDTAMYLCATSRGTHGYEQYFGPGTRLTVT.

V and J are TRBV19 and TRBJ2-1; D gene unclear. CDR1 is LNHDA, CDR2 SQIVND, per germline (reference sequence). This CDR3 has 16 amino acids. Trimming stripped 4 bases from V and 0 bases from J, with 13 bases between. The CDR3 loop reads CASSRLYGTSYNEQFF. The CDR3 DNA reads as TGTGCCAGTAGTAGGCTGTACGGAACCTCCTACAATGAGCAGTTCTTC.

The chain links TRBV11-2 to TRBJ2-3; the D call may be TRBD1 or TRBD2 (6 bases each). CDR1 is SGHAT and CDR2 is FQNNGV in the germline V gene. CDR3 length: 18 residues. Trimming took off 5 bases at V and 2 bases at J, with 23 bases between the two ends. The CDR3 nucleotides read TGTGCCAGCAGCGCCAGGCGGACCGGGGGACACCACACAGATACGCAGTATTTT. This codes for CASSARRTGGHHTDTQYF.

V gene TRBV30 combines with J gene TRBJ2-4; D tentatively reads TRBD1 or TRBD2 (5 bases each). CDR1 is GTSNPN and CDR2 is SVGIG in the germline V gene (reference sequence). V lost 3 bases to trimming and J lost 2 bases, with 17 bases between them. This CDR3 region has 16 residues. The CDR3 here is CAWRGDGYLTKNIQYF. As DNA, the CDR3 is TGTGCCTGGAGGGGGGACGGTTATCTAACCAAAAACATTCAGTACTTC.

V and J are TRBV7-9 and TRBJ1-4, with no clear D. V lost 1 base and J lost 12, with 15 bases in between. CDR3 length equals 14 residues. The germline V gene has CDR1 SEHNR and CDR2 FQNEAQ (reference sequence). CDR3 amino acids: CASSLGGDFGELFF. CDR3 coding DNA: TGTGCCAGCAGCTTAGGGGGAGACTTTGGGGAACTGTTTTTT. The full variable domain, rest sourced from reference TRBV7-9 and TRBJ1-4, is DTGVSQNPRHKITKRGQNVTFRCDPISEHNRLYWYRQTLGQGPEFLTYFQNEAQLEKSRLLSDRFSAERPKGSFSTLEIQRTEQGDSAMYLCASSLGGDFGELFFGSGTQLSVL.

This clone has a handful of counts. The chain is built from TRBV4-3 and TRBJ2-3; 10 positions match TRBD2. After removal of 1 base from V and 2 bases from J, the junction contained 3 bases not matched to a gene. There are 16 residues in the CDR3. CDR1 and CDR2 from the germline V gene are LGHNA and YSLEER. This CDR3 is CASSQAGLANTDTQYF. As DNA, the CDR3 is TGCGCCAGCAGCCAAGCGGGACTAGCGAACACAGATACGCAGTATTTT.

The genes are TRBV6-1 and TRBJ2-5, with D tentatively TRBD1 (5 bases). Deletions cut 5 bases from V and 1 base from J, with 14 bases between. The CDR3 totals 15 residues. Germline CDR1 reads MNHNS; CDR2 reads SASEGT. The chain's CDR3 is CASSQGLVGQETQYF. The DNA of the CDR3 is TGTGCCAGCAGTCAGGGTTTGGTGGGCCAAGAGACCCAGTACTTC.

The CDR3 DNA reads as TGTGCCAGCAGTGTACGAGACAGCGTATCCAACGAGCAGTACTTC. This translates into CASSVRDSVSNEQYF. This chain connects TRBV2 to TRBJ2-7; D possibly corresponds to TRBD1 (5 bases). Germline values: CDR1 SNHLY, CDR2 FYNNEI. The V end lost 4 bases, the J end lost 5 bases, and 18 bases lay between the germline ends. The CDR3 loop spans 15 amino acids.

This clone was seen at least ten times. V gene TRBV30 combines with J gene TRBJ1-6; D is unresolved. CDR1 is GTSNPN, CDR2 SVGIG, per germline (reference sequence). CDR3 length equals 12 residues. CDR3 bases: TGTAGTATGCAGAGAAATAATTCACCCCTCCACTTT. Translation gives CSMQRNNSPLHF.

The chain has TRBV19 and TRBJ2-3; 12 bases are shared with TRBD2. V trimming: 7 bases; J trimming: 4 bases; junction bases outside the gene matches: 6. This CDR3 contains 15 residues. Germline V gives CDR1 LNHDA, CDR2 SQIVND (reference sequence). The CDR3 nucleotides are TGTGCCAGTATTCCTAGCGGGGGGGCCTCAGATACGCAGTATTTT. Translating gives CASIPSGGASDTQYF.

The CDR3 sequence is CASSLGFSSAYEQYF. The CDR3 coding sequence is TGTGCCAGCAGCTTGGGATTTTCTAGCGCCTACGAGCAGTACTTC. The chain employs TRBV5-8 and TRBJ2-7, with a possible D match to TRBD2 (6 bases). This CDR3 is built from 15 residues. Germline CDR1 reads SGHTS; CDR2 reads YDEGEE. Trimming cost V 0 bases and J 2 bases, with 12 bases left between them.

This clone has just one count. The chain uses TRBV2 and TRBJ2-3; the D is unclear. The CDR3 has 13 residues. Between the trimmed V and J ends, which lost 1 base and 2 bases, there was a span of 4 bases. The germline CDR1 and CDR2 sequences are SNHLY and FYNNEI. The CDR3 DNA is TGTGCCAGCAGTGAAGACACCACAGATACGCAGTATTTT. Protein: CASSEDTTDTQYF.

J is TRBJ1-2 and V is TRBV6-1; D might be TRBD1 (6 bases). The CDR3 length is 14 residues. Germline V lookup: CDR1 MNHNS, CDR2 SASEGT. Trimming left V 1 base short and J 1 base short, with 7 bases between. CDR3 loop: CASSEGTVNYGYTF. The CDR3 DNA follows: TGTGCCAGCAGTGAAGGGACAGTTAACTATGGCTACACCTTC.

CDR3 protein: CASSRNQGNTQYF. The DNA of the CDR3 is TGTGCCAGCAGCCGTAACCAGGGGAATACGCAGTATTTT. The rearrangement uses TRBV5-5 and TRBJ2-3, with a tentative D call TRBD1 (6 bases). The CDR3 covers 13 residues. V was cut by 4 bases and J by 7 bases, with 13 bases left in between. Germline values: CDR1 SGHKS, CDR2 YYEKEE (reference sequence).

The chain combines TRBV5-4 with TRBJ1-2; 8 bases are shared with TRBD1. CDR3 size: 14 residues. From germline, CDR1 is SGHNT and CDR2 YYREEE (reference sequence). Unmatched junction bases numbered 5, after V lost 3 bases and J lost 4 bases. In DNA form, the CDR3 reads TGTGCCAGCAGCTCGGACAGGGTCCCCTATGGCTACACCTTC. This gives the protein CASSSDRVPYGYTF.

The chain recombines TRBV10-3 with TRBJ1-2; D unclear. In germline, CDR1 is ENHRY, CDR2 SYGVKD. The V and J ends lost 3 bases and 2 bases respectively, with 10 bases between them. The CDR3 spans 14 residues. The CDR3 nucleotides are TGTGCCATCAGTGAAGGTAGAGAGAACTATGGCTACACCTTC. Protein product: CAISEGRENYGYTF.